A few counts support the clone carrying this TCR beta chain. What it binds is unknown. Libraries were prepared by immunoSEQ multiplex PCR; TCRdb keeps only in-frame clonotypes and omits some of them. Of about 11,000 clones listed, less than 55% were seen once; the top ten hold less than 10%. This specimen comes from a study of T cell clonotyping in hematopoietic cell transplantation. Study-level points and caveats: CD4 and CD8 repertoire contributions could not be separated without sorting. Pathologically expanded recipient clonotypes increased progressively from day 30 to day 180 as diversity fell. Few recipient clonotypes overlapped donors; over 95% were de novo at given depth.

V shed 4 bases and J shed 6 bases, with 11 bases lying between them. CDR1 is SGHRS, CDR2 YFSETQ, per germline. The CDR3 consists of 12 residues. The TCR comes from a male patient in his fifties or sixties who had an allogeneic stem cell transplant from an unrelated donor, so the T cells may come from the graft donor. Some clones in this sample may be carry-over from other donors' samples. Sample: PBMCs, taken 30 days after allogeneic stem cell transplant. V usage is TRBV5-1 and J usage is TRBJ2-7; D is undetermined. This chain's CDR3 is CASSTTNSEQYF. CDR3 in DNA: TGCGCCAGCAGCACGACCAATAGCGAGCAGTACTTC.